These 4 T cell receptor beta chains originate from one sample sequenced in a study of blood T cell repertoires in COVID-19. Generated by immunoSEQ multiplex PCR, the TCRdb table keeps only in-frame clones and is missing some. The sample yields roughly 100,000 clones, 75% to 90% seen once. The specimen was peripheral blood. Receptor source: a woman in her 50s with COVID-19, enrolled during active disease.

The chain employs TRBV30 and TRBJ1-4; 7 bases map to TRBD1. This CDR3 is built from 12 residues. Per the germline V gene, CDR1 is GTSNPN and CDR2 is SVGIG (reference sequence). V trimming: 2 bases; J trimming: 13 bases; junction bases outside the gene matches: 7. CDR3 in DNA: TGTGCCTGGAGTACACAGGGGAAGGGACTGTTTTTT. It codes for CAWSTQGKGLFF.

The CDR3 is CASSPGQSYGYTF. The CDR3 nucleotides read TGTGCCAGCAGTCCTGGACAGTCCTATGGCTACACCTTC. The chain has TRBV12-3 or TRBV12-4 and TRBJ1-2; perhaps TRBD1 as D (6 bases). The ends were cut back, 5 bases at V and 4 bases at J, with 11 bases in the middle. This CDR3 is built from 13 residues.

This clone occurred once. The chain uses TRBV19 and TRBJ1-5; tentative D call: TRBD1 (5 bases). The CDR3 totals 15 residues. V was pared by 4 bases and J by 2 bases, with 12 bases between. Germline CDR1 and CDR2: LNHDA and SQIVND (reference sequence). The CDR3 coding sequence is TGTGCCAGTAGTAGCGGGGGGAAGGGCAATCAGCCCCAGCATTTT. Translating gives CASSSGGKGNQPQHF.

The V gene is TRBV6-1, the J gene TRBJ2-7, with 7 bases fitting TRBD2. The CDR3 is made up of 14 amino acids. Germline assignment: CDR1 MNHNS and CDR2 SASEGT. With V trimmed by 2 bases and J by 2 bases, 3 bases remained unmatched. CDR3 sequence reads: CASSELGLPYEQYF. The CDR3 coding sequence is TGTGCCAGCAGTGAATTGGGACTACCCTACGAGCAGTACTTC.